This entry features one TCR beta chain sequence. The antigen is unknown. The data were taken from a study of shared clonotypes between healthy human individuals. Background on the study: Researchers assigned three CD4 naive, three CD4 memory, two CD8 naive and one CD8 memory plate to each donor. Study-level results: Exclusively blood specimens were collected; tissue repertoires likely differ.

TCRdb's copy holds only in-frame clones and misses some; the assay was immunoSEQ multiplex PCR. The sample lists a few hundred thousand clones; about 73% were seen once. The germline V gene encodes CDR1 SGHRS and CDR2 YFSETQ. The V end lost 0 bases, the J end lost 2 bases, and 9 bases lay between the germline ends. The CDR3 is 14 residues long. It was into CD45RA+ naive and CD45RA-negative memory subsets that the CD4+ cells were split. Input material: memory CD4+ T cells sorted from blood. The subset is: CD45RA-negative fraction. The rearrangement links TRBV5-1 to TRBJ2-7, with D possibly being TRBD2 (5 bases). This TCR came from a man aged 25 to 40 in good health. CDR3: CASSLEAGTYEQYF. CDR3 sequence (DNA): TGCGCCAGCAGCTTGGAAGCCGGGACCTACGAGCAGTACTTC.